This T cell receptor (beta chain) is drawn from a study of blood T cell repertoires in COVID-19. Whole-study context: Specimens from acute and convalescent COVID-19 originated in the United States, Italy and Spain. T cells, B-cell-depleted T cells, or PBMCs supplied cDNA or gDNA.

In the original workflow: Estimation of nucleated cell counts was performed using reference gene primer amplification. The method was immunoSEQ multiplex PCR; TCRdb's version includes in-frame clones alone and lacks a portion of them. The D gene and trimming were derived from the DNA, and the V and J assignments and clone size from that table. The data show 90,000 to 100,000 clones, around nine tenths seen once. The V and J ends lost 0 bases and 2 bases respectively, with 10 bases between them. CDR1 SQVTM and CDR2 ANQGSEA come from the germline V gene. The CDR3 covers 14 residues. The chain joins TRBV29-1 to TRBJ1-1; D uncertain. The source is a man aged 50-59 years with acute or convalescent COVID-19. The source material was peripheral blood. CDR3 protein: CSVEDGGPNTEAFF. CDR3 DNA: TGCAGCGTTGAAGATGGCGGGCCCAACACTGAAGCTTTCTTT.